Each of the 20 T cell receptor beta chains below was sequenced from the same sample in a study of memory CD8 T cells in hepatitis C reinfection. Method: immunoSEQ multiplex PCR; TCRdb's copy keeps in-frame clones and lacks some. The profile covers over 45,000 clones, with roughly 91% appearing a single time and about 1% taken by the ten largest. The time point was: pre-reinfection, 55 to 20 weeks before reinfection detection. TCR sequencing was done directly ex vivo on sorted cells, without expansion in vitro. The sample consisted of naive CD8+ T cells sorted from blood. All receptors derive from a man between 18 and 29 years old with hepatitis C virus infection.

The chain recombines TRBV4-1 with TRBJ2-1; TRBD2 aligns across 9 bases. Germline V lookup: CDR1 MGHRA, CDR2 YSYEKL. This CDR3 contains 14 residues. V lost 1 base, J lost 5 bases, and 0 bases stayed unmatched. As DNA, the CDR3 is TGCGCCAGCAGCCAAGGACTAGCGGACAATGAGCAGTTCTTC. Amino acid sequence: CASSQGLADNEQFF.

This chain connects TRBV7-8 to TRBJ2-7, with 9 bases fitting TRBD1. This CDR3 contains 14 residues. Germline V lookup: CDR1 SGHVS, CDR2 FQNEAQ. J lost 4 bases, V lost 0 bases, and 1 base had no gene match. CDR3 residues: CASSLAGQGYEQYF. The CDR3, as DNA: TGTGCCAGCAGCTTAGCGGGACAGGGTTACGAGCAGTACTTC. Drawing the rest from reference TRBV7-8 and TRBJ2-7, the complete variable domain is GAGVSQSPRYKVAKRGQDVALRCDPISGHVSLFWYQQALGQGPEFLTYFQNEAQLDKSGLPSDRFFAERPEGSVSTLKIQRTQQEDSAVYLCASSLAGQGYEQYFGPGTRLTVT.

To note about this clone: The sample contains more than one DNA sequence encoding this CDR3. The chain recombines TRBV5-6 with TRBJ2-1; D gene ambiguous. This CDR3 comprises 16 residues. Germline CDR1 reads SGHDT; CDR2 reads YYEEEE. V gave up 0 bases and J gave up 0 bases, with 10 bases separating them. DNA of the CDR3: TGTGCCAGCAGCTTGGGAGGCGGAAGCTCCTACAATGAGCAGTTCTTC. It codes for CASSLGGGSSYNEQFF.

The J gene is TRBJ2-2, the V gene TRBV6-1; TRBD1 might be the D (6 bases). The CDR3 spans 15 residues. Trimming pared 4 bases from V and 0 bases from J, leaving 9 bases between. Germline V lookup: CDR1 MNHNS, CDR2 SASEGT. The CDR3 sequence: CASSGGTSNTGELFF. DNA for the CDR3: TGTGCCAGCAGTGGTGGGACATCGAACACCGGGGAGCTGTTTTTT.

This clone showed up just a few times. The V and J genes are TRBV29-1 and TRBJ2-6, with a weak D call TRBD2 (5 bases). The germline V and J ends were trimmed by 2 bases and 9 bases, with 11 bases remaining between them. Germline loops: CDR1 SQVTM, CDR2 ANQGSEA. The CDR3 runs 13 residues. The CDR3 sequence: CSVETGSHNVLTF. DNA for the CDR3: TGCAGCGTTGAAACGGGGTCCCACAACGTCCTGACTTTC.

This chain links TRBV18 with TRBJ1-2; 8 bases map to TRBD1. The CDR3 is 15 amino acids. Trimming took 0 bases from V and 7 from J; bases not matched to a gene: 7. CDR1 and CDR2 (germline): KGHSH, LQKENI. CDR3 loop: CASSPPGQGIFGYTF. The CDR3 DNA sequence: TGTGCCAGCTCACCACCTGGACAGGGAATTTTTGGCTACACCTTC.

The V call is TRBV10-3, the J call TRBJ2-1, with TRBD2 identical over 15 bases. The CDR3 totals 18 residues. Trimming at V came to 4 bases and at J to 8 bases, leaving 12 bases not matched to a gene. Germline CDR1 ENHRY, CDR2 SYGVKD. The CDR3 sequence is CAISGRTLGLAGGDEQFF. CDR3 nucleotide sequence: TGTGCCATCAGTGGCCGGACTCTGGGACTAGCGGGAGGAGATGAGCAGTTCTTC.

The chain combines TRBV29-1 with TRBJ2-1; D call uncertain. CDR3 length equals 12 residues. V was clipped by 4 bases and J by 7 bases, with 11 bases between them. Looked up from germline, CDR1 is SQVTM and CDR2 is ANQGSEA. CDR3 protein: CSVVEQQNEQFF. CDR3 nucleotide sequence: TGCAGCGTTGTAGAACAGCAGAATGAGCAGTTCTTC.

V gene TRBV3-2 combines with J gene TRBJ2-7; the table's D call, TRBD2, has no DNA check behind it. TRBV3-2 counts as a pseudogene. The CDR3 runs to 8 residues. The CDR3 region has the DNA TGTGCCAGCCTCGGGAGGTACGTC. It specifies CASLGRYV.

This sequence joins TRBV7-9 and TRBJ2-3; D remains unclear. There are 15 residues in the CDR3. Germline V lookup: CDR1 SEHNR, CDR2 FQNEAQ (reference sequence). Deletions cut 1 base from V and 1 base from J, with 9 bases between. The CDR3 nucleotides are TGTGCCAGCAGCTTAGTGGGCCTCGGCACAGATACGCAGTATTTT. It specifies CASSLVGLGTDTQYF.

V is TRBV2 and J is TRBJ2-3, with D perhaps TRBD1 (6 bases). Germline CDR1 and CDR2: SNHLY and FYNNEI. V lost 6 bases and J 4 bases, leaving 17 bases between the germline ends. This CDR3 comprises 15 residues. The CDR3 region has the DNA TGTGCCAGCAGACTGACAGGTCTAATTGCAGATACGCAGTATTTT. Protein: CASRLTGLIADTQYF.

The chain is built from TRBV5-1 and TRBJ2-1, with D possibly TRBD2 on 6 matching bases. V lost 0 bases, J lost 6 bases, and 19 bases lay in between. In germline, CDR1 is SGHRS, CDR2 YFSETQ. The CDR3 is 17 residues long. The CDR3 protein is CASSLVTRPTSANEQFF. CDR3 nucleotide sequence: TGCGCCAGCAGCTTGGTGACTAGGCCGACGTCTGCCAATGAGCAGTTCTTC.

V gene TRBV27 combines with J gene TRBJ2-2; maybe TRBD2 (6 bases). Trimming shortened V by 7 bases and J by 2 bases, and 17 bases separated the two germline ends. CDR1 is MNHEY and CDR2 is SMNVEV in the germline V gene (reference sequence). The CDR3 is 16 residues long. The CDR3 DNA follows: TGTGCCAGCACCCCCTGGAGGGATTTAAACACCGGGGAGCTGTTTTTT. This codes for CASTPWRDLNTGELFF.

This clone was detected only once. The chain recombines TRBV9 with TRBJ1-4; unclear D gene. Per the germline V gene, CDR1 is SGDLS and CDR2 is YYNGEE. The CDR3 consists of 15 residues. V shed 0 bases and J shed 0 bases, with 6 bases lying between them. As DNA, the CDR3 is TGTGCCAGCAGCGTAGGGGGAGCAACTAATGAAAAACTGTTTTTT. This gives the protein CASSVGGATNEKLFF.

A remark on this clone: Additional DNA sequences in this sample encode the identical CDR3. The V and J genes are TRBV28 and TRBJ2-1; a weak D match, TRBD1 (6 bases). Germline loops: CDR1 MDHEN, CDR2 SYDVKM. The CDR3 consists of 19 residues. Trimming left V 2 bases short and J 8 bases short, with 28 bases between. CDR3 sequence reads: CASSLGGQIAPLQLDEQFF. The CDR3 nucleotides read TGTGCCAGCAGTTTAGGAGGACAGATTGCCCCCCTCCAATTGGATGAGCAGTTCTTC.

The rearrangement joins TRBV7-3 to TRBJ2-2; D might be TRBD1 (6 bases). Germline lookup yields CDR1 SGHTA and CDR2 FQGTGA. V gave up 5 bases and J gave up 0 bases, with 10 bases separating them. The CDR3 runs 15 residues. The DNA of the CDR3 is TGTGCCAGCAGCCCGGACAGCACGAACACCGGGGAGCTGTTTTTT. It is translated as CASSPDSTNTGELFF.

This clone was seen more than once but under ten times. The rearrangement links TRBV4-1 to TRBJ2-1; 8 positions agree with TRBD1. The V gene end was trimmed by 3 bases and the J gene end by 8 bases; junction bases not matched to a gene: 12. The germline V gene has CDR1 MGHRA and CDR2 YSYEKL. The CDR3 loop spans 16 amino acids. In DNA form, the CDR3 reads TGCGCCAGCAGCCAGGGCCTGACGGTACAGGGGGATGAGCAGTTCTTC. Translated, it gives CASSQGLTVQGDEQFF.

The chain uses TRBV23-1 and TRBJ2-1; perhaps TRBD1 as D (6 bases). TRBV23-1 is an ORF, and what it does is uncertain. V was pared by 0 bases and J by 3 bases, with 6 bases between. The CDR3 runs to 14 residues. This CDR3 is CASSQSGGYNEQFF. The CDR3 DNA reads as TGCGCCAGCAGTCAATCAGGGGGCTACAATGAGCAGTTCTTC.

The V and J genes are TRBV28 and TRBJ2-7, with D tentatively TRBD1 (6 bases). The CDR3 runs to 12 residues. CDR1 and CDR2 (germline): MDHEN, SYDVKM. V gave up 7 bases and J gave up 2 bases, with 9 bases separating them. The CDR3 nucleotides read TGTGCCAGCACGGACAGCGCCTACGAGCAGTACTTC. Residues: CASTDSAYEQYF.

V gene TRBV6-6 combines with J gene TRBJ2-1; the match to TRBD2 covers 9 bases. Germline trimming cut 6 bases from V and 0 bases from J; bases unmatched to any gene: 6. Germline CDR1 is MNHNY and CDR2 is SVGAGI (reference sequence). The CDR3 length is 16 residues. The CDR3 is CASSLTSGSSYNEQFF. The CDR3 coding sequence is TGTGCCAGCAGCCTGACTAGCGGAAGCTCCTACAATGAGCAGTTCTTC.